These 9 T cell receptor beta chains originate from one sample sequenced in a study of breast tumors, draining lymph nodes, adjacent tissues. TCRdb reprocessed the multiplex PCR reads via MiXCR and lists one record per CDR3 protein. The repertoire holds tens of thousands of distinct CDR3 sequences, with approximately 19% as singletons. Breast cancer patients provided tissue from their axillary draining lymph nodes. What was sequenced was axillary lymph node tissue. Every receptor here comes from a female donor with breast cancer. Some clones in this sample may be carry-over from other donors' samples.

This clonotype came up many times. The chain recombines TRBV20-1 with TRBJ2-7; 7 positions agree with TRBD2. The germline V gene encodes CDR1 DFQATT and CDR2 SNEGSKA (reference sequence). This CDR3 contains 14 residues. V was pared by 5 bases and J by 3 bases, with 10 bases of the junction left unmatched. The CDR3 spells CSARRENLFYEQYF. The CDR3 DNA follows: TGCAGTGCTCGGCGGGAGAACCTCTTCTACGAGCAGTACTTC.

V gene TRBV28 combines with J gene TRBJ1-2, with D perhaps matching TRBD1 (5 bases). The CDR3 has 13 amino acids. Trimming pared 6 bases from V and 7 bases from J, leaving 15 bases between. In germline, CDR1 is MDHEN, CDR2 SYDVKM. This CDR3 is CASRRTGGGGYTF. In nucleotides, the CDR3 is TGTGCCAGCAGACGTACAGGAGGAGGTGGCTACACCTTC.

This clonotype has more than one count but fewer than ten. This chain uses TRBV28 with TRBJ1-5, with D hard to call. The germline gives CDR1 MDHEN, CDR2 SYDVKM. The V and J ends lost 5 bases and 6 bases respectively, with 5 bases between them. This CDR3 contains 11 residues. The CDR3 nucleotides are TGTGCCAGCAGTGGAGGTCAGCCCCAGCATTTT. Translation: CASSGGQPQHF.

About this clonotype: This could be a read error, since a much larger clone is one nucleotide away. This chain uses TRBV4-2 with TRBJ1-4, with D possibly being TRBD1 (5 bases). The germline V gene encodes CDR1 LGHNA and CDR2 YNFKEQ. The CDR3 loop spans 17 amino acids. CDR3 amino acids: CASSQGRVGAINDKLFF. The CDR3 region has the DNA TGTGCCAGCAGCCAGGGGCGTGTGGGCGCGATTAATGACAAACTGTTTTTT.

Ten or more counts support this clonotype. This chain connects TRBV12-3 or TRBV12-4 to TRBJ2-2, with D maybe TRBD1 (6 bases). There are 16 residues in the CDR3. The V end was cut by 9 bases, the J end by 8 bases, with 25 bases between. The CDR3 region has the DNA TGTGCCAGTATGGAGTTGGGCAGGGGAATCGGAGGGGAGCTGTTTTTT. This encodes CASMELGRGIGGELFF.

Ten or more counts support this clonotype. The CDR3 sequence is CASSQSIQSTDTQYF. Written as DNA, the CDR3 is TGTGCCAGCAGCCAATCCATACAAAGCACAGATACGCAGTATTTT. The chain uses TRBV4-2 and TRBJ2-3; D gene uncertain. This CDR3 is 15 amino acids long. Germline V gives CDR1 LGHNA, CDR2 YNFKEQ. V was shortened by 2 bases and J by 0 bases, with 9 bases between the two germline ends.

This clonotype was recorded at least ten times. V usage is TRBV15 and J usage is TRBJ2-7; 7 nucleotides match TRBD2. The J segment lost 6 bases and the V segment lost 2 bases, leaving 7 bases of the junction unmatched. The CDR3 is 14 amino acids. CDR1 is LNHNV and CDR2 is YYDKDF in the germline V gene (reference sequence). The CDR3: CATSRPERGGEQYF. The DNA of the CDR3 is TGTGCCACCAGCAGACCCGAGCGCGGGGGCGAGCAGTACTTC.

This clonotype was counted many times. The gene calls are TRBV7-9 and TRBJ2-1, with D unclear. The germline CDR1 and CDR2 sequences are SEHNR and FQNEAQ (reference sequence). The CDR3 totals 13 residues. Deletions cut 1 base from V and 5 bases from J, with 6 bases between. CDR3 coding DNA: TGTGCCAGCAGCTTAGGCCAACACAATGAGCAGTTCTTC. Residues: CASSLGQHNEQFF.

This clonotype was seen a few times. The chain combines TRBV30 with TRBJ1-2, with D unclear. Germline values: CDR1 GTSNPN, CDR2 SVGIG (reference sequence). This CDR3 spans 12 amino acids. The chain's CDR3 is CASVLGYYGYTF. In nucleotides, the CDR3 is TGTGCTTCGGTTCTGGGCTACTATGGCTACACCTTC. Looking up the rest from reference TRBV30 and TRBJ1-2 gives the full variable domain: SQTIHQWPATLVQPVGSPLSLECTVEGTSNPNLYWYRQAAGRGLQLLFYSVGIGQISSEVPQNLSASRPQDRQFILSSKKLLLSDSGFYLCASVLGYYGYTFGSGTRLTVV.